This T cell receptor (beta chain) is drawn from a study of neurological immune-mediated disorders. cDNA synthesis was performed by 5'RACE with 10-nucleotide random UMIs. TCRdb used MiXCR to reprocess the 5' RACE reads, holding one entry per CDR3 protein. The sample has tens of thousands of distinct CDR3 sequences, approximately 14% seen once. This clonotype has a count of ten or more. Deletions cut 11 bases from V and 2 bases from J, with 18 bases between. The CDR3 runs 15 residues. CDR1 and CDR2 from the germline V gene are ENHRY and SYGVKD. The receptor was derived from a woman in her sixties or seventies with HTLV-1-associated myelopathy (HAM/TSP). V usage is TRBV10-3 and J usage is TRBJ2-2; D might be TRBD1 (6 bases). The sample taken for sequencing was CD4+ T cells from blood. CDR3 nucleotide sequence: TGTGCCGCCCGGCGACAGGAGTTTAACACCGGGGAGCTGTTTTTT. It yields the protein CAARRQEFNTGELFF.